The 23 T cell receptor beta chains in this list originate from one sample, sequenced in a study of cytomegalovirus exposure and HLA in healthy donors. PCR amplification relied on 60 Vbeta primers (plus 13 Jbeta primers). Repertoires were generated with immunoSEQ multiplex PCR, while TCRdb's copy carries only in-frame clones and drops some. The table shows about 140,000 clones, with roughly 80% occurring only once. Input material: PBMCs. Every receptor here comes from a man aged 40-49 years in good health and CMV-seropositive.

The chain employs TRBV27 and TRBJ1-2; maybe TRBD1 (6 bases). Germline values: CDR1 MNHEY, CDR2 SMNVEV (reference sequence). The CDR3 has 15 amino acids. V shed 6 bases and J shed 4 bases, with 18 bases lying between them. The CDR3 spells CASSHKQGVGYGYTF. The CDR3 DNA sequence: TGTGCCAGCAGCCATAAACAGGGAGTGGGCTATGGCTACACCTTC.

This clone was found once. The chain has TRBV27 and TRBJ2-7; 7 bases map to TRBD1. The length of the CDR3 is 13 residues. Germline assignment: CDR1 MNHEY and CDR2 SMNVEV (reference sequence). V lost 5 bases, J lost 3 bases, and 4 bases stayed unmatched. Here the CDR3 reads CASSPGQFYEQYF. In DNA, the CDR3 is TGTGCCAGCAGTCCGGGACAGTTCTACGAGCAGTACTTC.

This chain connects TRBV5-1 to TRBJ2-1; D is possibly TRBD1 (6 bases). This CDR3 has 12 residues. In germline, CDR1 is SGHRS, CDR2 YFSETQ. V shed 4 bases and J shed 6 bases, with 8 bases lying between them. The CDR3 region is CASSLTGNEQFF. Here the CDR3 DNA reads TGCGCCAGCAGCCTGACAGGCAATGAGCAGTTCTTC.

For the CDR3, the DNA is TGTGCCAGCAGCCCGGGGGACGGCCTTCGCTATGGCTACACCTTC. This codes for CASSPGDGLRYGYTF. The chain carries TRBV5-4 and TRBJ1-2, with D possibly matching TRBD1 (5 bases). CDR1 and CDR2 from the germline V gene are SGHNT and YYREEE (reference sequence). V was trimmed by 4 bases and J by 4 bases, leaving 17 bases between them. The CDR3 loop spans 15 amino acids.

The rearrangement links TRBV10-3 to TRBJ2-7; 9 nucleotides match TRBD1. Germline V gene lookup returns CDR1 ENHRY and CDR2 SYGVKD. The CDR3 covers 14 residues. Unmatched junction bases numbered 4, after V lost 5 bases and J lost 2 bases. The CDR3 DNA is TGTGCCATCAGTAAGGACAGGGGAACCTACGAGCAGTACTTC. This translates into CAISKDRGTYEQYF.

The chain is built from TRBV7-7 and TRBJ2-5; 11 bases map to TRBD1. The V gene end was trimmed by 5 bases and the J gene end by 5 bases; junction bases not matched to a gene: 16. The CDR3 covers 18 residues. Germline CDR1 is SSHAT and CDR2 is FNYEAQ (reference sequence). In DNA, the CDR3 is TGTGCCAGCAGCCCCACCACCCGGGACAGGGGGATTTCGGAGACCCAGTACTTC. Translation: CASSPTTRDRGISETQYF.

The chain employs TRBV7-8 and TRBJ1-5, with TRBD1 matching over 7 bases. Trimming took 1 base from V and 5 from J; bases not matched to a gene: 8. Germline CDR1 and CDR2: SGHVS and FQNEAQ. This CDR3 spans 16 amino acids. CDR3 region: CASSLEYRGWDQPQHF. The CDR3 DNA reads TGTGCCAGCAGCTTAGAATACAGGGGTTGGGATCAGCCCCAGCATTTT.

The J gene is TRBJ2-7, the V gene TRBV6-1; 9 nucleotides match TRBD1. The CDR3 contains 13 residues. Germline lookup yields CDR1 MNHNS and CDR2 SASEGT. The junction had 6 bases not matched to a gene; V was cut back by 8 bases and J by 4 bases. In DNA, the CDR3 is TGTGCCAGCTCTCGGGACAGGGTTTACGAGCAGTACTTC. As protein: CASSRDRVYEQYF.

The V and J genes are TRBV5-1 and TRBJ2-7; 8 positions agree with TRBD1. The germline gives CDR1 SGHRS, CDR2 YFSETQ. V lost 6 bases and J lost 2; bases outside the gene matches: 16. CDR3 length: 17 amino acids. CDR3 protein: CASTLTGTGLGAYEQYF. The CDR3 nucleotides are TGCGCCAGCACCCTCACCGGGACAGGCTTAGGGGCCTACGAGCAGTACTTC.

This CDR3 reads CSARKDREKYF. DNA of the CDR3: TGCAGTGCTAGGAAGGACAGGGAGAAGTACTTC. The rearrangement links TRBV20-1 to TRBJ2-5, with 8 bases aligning to TRBD1. The CDR3 totals 11 residues. V lost 3 bases, J lost 12 bases, and 6 bases stayed unmatched. In germline, CDR1 is DFQATT, CDR2 SNEGSKA (reference sequence).

This chain joins TRBV11-1 and TRBJ2-1; D remains unclear. Germline CDR1 is SGHAT and CDR2 is FQDESV (reference sequence). V was trimmed by 2 bases and J by 7 bases, leaving 3 bases between them. CDR3 size: 11 residues. The CDR3 spells CASSLQNEQFF. CDR3 nucleotide sequence: TGTGCCAGCAGCTTACAAAATGAGCAGTTCTTC. Full variable domain (remainder filled in from reference TRBV11-1 and TRBJ2-1): EAEVAQSPRYKITEKSQAVAFWCDPISGHATLYWYRQILGQGPELLVQFQDESVVDDSQLPKDRFSAERLKGVDSTLKIQPAELGDSAMYLCASSLQNEQFFGPGTRLTVL.

The DNA of the CDR3 is TGTGCCACCGCAGACGGACAGGGGGCCTATGGCTACACCTTC. This sequence encodes CATADGQGAYGYTF. The rearrangement uses TRBV10-3 and TRBJ1-2, with 11 nucleotides matching TRBD1. The ends lost 10 bases at V and 4 bases at J; junction bases unmatched: 8. The CDR3 runs 14 residues. Germline V gene lookup returns CDR1 ENHRY and CDR2 SYGVKD.

This chain joins TRBV27 and TRBJ1-4, with 8 bases matching TRBD1. The CDR3 length is 15 residues. V was pared by 5 bases and J by 3 bases, with 5 bases of the junction left unmatched. Looked up from germline, CDR1 is MNHEY and CDR2 is SMNVEV (reference sequence). The CDR3 region is CASSDQGAANEKLFF. The CDR3 DNA reads TGTGCCAGCAGTGACCAGGGGGCAGCTAATGAAAAACTGTTTTTT.

V gene TRBV9 combines with J gene TRBJ1-2; D is ambiguous. Trimming took off 3 bases at V and 3 bases at J, with 3 bases between the two ends. Per germline, CDR1 SGDLS and CDR2 YYNGEE. The CDR3 spans 11 residues. CDR3 nucleotides: TGTGCCAGCAGCGCCTACTATGGCTACACCTTC. It codes for CASSAYYGYTF. Together with reference TRBV9 and TRBJ1-2, the CDR3 gives the full variable domain: DSGVTQTPKHLITATGQRVTLRCSPRSGDLSVYWYQQSLDQGLQFLIQYYNGEERAKGNILERFSAQQFPDLHSELNLSSLELGDSALYFCASSAYYGYTFGSGTRLTVV.

The chain combines TRBV7-8 with TRBJ2-5; D is perhaps TRBD1 (6 bases). Trimming took off 2 bases at V and 2 bases at J, with 12 bases between the two ends. This CDR3 has 15 amino acids. Germline CDR1 is SGHVS and CDR2 is FQNEAQ. As DNA, the CDR3 is TGTGCCAGCAGCTTATATTCCGGACAGCAAGAGACCCAGTACTTC. Translation: CASSLYSGQQETQYF.

With respect to this clone: The junction shows a germline mismatch at one end, possibly a read error. The rearrangement uses TRBV7-9 and TRBJ2-7; the D gene is possibly TRBD2 (8 bases). The CDR3 has 18 amino acids. Germline values: CDR1 SEHNR, CDR2 FQNEAQ (reference sequence). The CDR3 DNA sequence: TGTTCCAGCAGCCCAGGGGGGGGCGTTAGCGGGGCTACCTACGAGCAGTACTTC. Translation: CSSSPGGGVSGATYEQYF.

This clone was counted a single time. This chain connects TRBV30 to TRBJ1-2; TRBD1 matches at 8 bases. Per the germline V gene, CDR1 is GTSNPN and CDR2 is SVGIG (reference sequence). The CDR3 has 13 amino acids. V lost 3 bases and J lost 4; bases outside the gene matches: 4. The CDR3 DNA reads TGTGCCTGGAGAACAGGGGGAAGCTATGGCTACACCTTC. Amino acids: CAWRTGGSYGYTF. Full variable domain (remainder filled in from reference TRBV30 and TRBJ1-2): SQTIHQWPATLVQPVGSPLSLECTVEGTSNPNLYWYRQAAGRGLQLLFYSVGIGQISSEVPQNLSASRPQDRQFILSSKKLLLSDSGFYLCAWRTGGSYGYTFGSGTRLTVV.

Only a few counts were recorded for this clone. V and J are TRBV5-1 and TRBJ2-1; 12 bases are a match to TRBD1. Losses at the gene ends were 5 bases for V and 9 bases for J; bases not matched to a gene: 6. This CDR3 has 14 residues. Germline V CDR1 and CDR2: SGHRS, YFSETQ. The CDR3 is CASSWGTGGREQFF. CDR3 nucleotide sequence: TGCGCCAGCAGTTGGGGGACAGGGGGCCGTGAGCAGTTCTTC.

This clone occurred once. The V call is TRBV9, the J call TRBJ2-1; 12 positions match TRBD2. CDR1 and CDR2 (germline): SGDLS, YYNGEE. The CDR3 totals 18 residues. Trimming took 1 base from V and 0 from J; bases not matched to a gene: 5. The CDR3 DNA sequence: TGTGCCAGCAGCGTACCTCTAGCGGGGGGGAGCTCCTACAATGAGCAGTTCTTC. Its protein product is CASSVPLAGGSSYNEQFF.

This rearrangement joins TRBV6-6 to TRBJ1-1; perhaps TRBD1 as D (5 bases). This CDR3 has 13 amino acids. V dropped 8 bases and J dropped 5 bases, with 15 bases sitting between them. Per the germline V gene, CDR1 is MNHNY and CDR2 is SVGAGI (reference sequence). The CDR3 nucleotides are TGTGCCAGCGCACGGGGGGACGGGACTGAAGCTTTCTTT. This sequence encodes CASARGDGTEAFF.

The J gene is TRBJ1-2, the V gene TRBV25-1, with 9 nucleotides matching TRBD1. Germline V gives CDR1 MGHDK, CDR2 SYGVNS. V was clipped by 1 base and J by 5 bases; unmatched bases: 5. The CDR3 runs 15 residues. CDR3 in amino acids: CASSESGTGLYGYTF. Here the CDR3 DNA reads TGTGCCAGCAGTGAATCCGGGACAGGGTTATATGGCTACACCTTC.

This clone was counted a few times. The genes are TRBV6-1 and TRBJ2-6; maybe TRBD1 (5 bases). The CDR3 is made up of 18 amino acids. The ends were cut back, 4 bases at V and 0 bases at J, with 16 bases in the middle. Per germline, CDR1 MNHNS and CDR2 SASEGT. The CDR3 loop is CASSVYGAGYSGANVLTF. CDR3 bases: TGTGCCAGCAGTGTCTATGGGGCTGGATACTCTGGGGCCAACGTCCTGACTTTC.

This clone has just one count. This rearrangement joins TRBV30 to TRBJ1-2, with a tentative D call TRBD1 (5 bases). The CDR3 length is 16 residues. CDR1 is GTSNPN, CDR2 SVGIG, per germline (reference sequence). V lost 2 bases, J lost 4 bases, and 20 bases lay in between. The CDR3 loop reads CAWSPDQGDLGYGYTF. The CDR3 bases are TGTGCCTGGAGTCCCGATCAGGGTGATCTAGGCTATGGCTACACCTTC.